Sequencing of this T cell receptor beta chain was carried out in a study of immune heterogeneity within non-small cell lung tumors. Samples each supplied about 650 ng of bulk tumor genomic DNA as template. Several widely spaced biopsies per primary tumor were taken during surgery. The study enrolled patients with untreated, newly diagnosed non-small cell lung cancer who underwent curative surgery. Using 32 V and 13 J primers, multiplex PCR amplified TCR beta CDR3. TCRdb ran MiXCR on the multiplex PCR reads and lists one entry per CDR3 protein. The sample includes around 10,000 distinct CDR3 sequences, 25% to 30% of them seen just once. Remarks on this clonotype: Its antigen remains unknown.

Study results and caveats: High-frequency clones unique to single sites coexisted with identical dominant CDR3 beta clonotypes that recurred across tumor sites within a patient.

V lost 3 bases, J lost 11 bases, and 3 bases stayed unmatched. CDR1 and CDR2 from the germline V gene are MDHEN and SYDVKM. The CDR3 has 12 residues. The rearrangement joins TRBV28 to TRBJ1-4, with 7 bases that match TRBD1. Sequenced material: lung tumor tissue. The TCR was taken from a woman in her sixties or seventies with non-small cell lung cancer. The CDR3 DNA reads as TGTGCCAGCAGTTTGTTCAGGGGGAAACTGTTTTTT. This gives the protein CASSLFRGKLFF. The full variable domain, in which reference TRBV28 and TRBJ1-4 provide the parts outside the CDR3, is DVKVTQSSRYLVKRTGEKVFLECVQDMDHENMFWYRQDPGLGLRLIYFSYDVKMKEKGDIPEGYSVSREKKERFSLILESASTNQTSMYLCASSLFRGKLFFGSGTQLSVL.